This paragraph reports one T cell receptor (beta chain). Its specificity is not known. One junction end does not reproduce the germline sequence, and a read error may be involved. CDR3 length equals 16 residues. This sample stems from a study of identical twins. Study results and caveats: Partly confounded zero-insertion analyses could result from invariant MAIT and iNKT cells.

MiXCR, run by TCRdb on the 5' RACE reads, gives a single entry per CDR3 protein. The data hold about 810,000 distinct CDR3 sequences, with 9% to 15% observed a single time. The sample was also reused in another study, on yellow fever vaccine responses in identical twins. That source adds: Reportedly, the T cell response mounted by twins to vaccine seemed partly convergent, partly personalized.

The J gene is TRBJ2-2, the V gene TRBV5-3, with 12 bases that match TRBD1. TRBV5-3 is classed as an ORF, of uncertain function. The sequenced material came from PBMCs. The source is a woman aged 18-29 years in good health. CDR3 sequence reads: CASSLRGQGATGELFF. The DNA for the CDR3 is TGTGCCAGCAGCTTGCGGGGACAGGGGGCCACCGGGGAGCTGTTTTTT.